These T cell receptor beta chains were read from a single sample in a study of T cell repertoires in cytomegalovirus infection. TCRdb called the reads again in MiXCR, with one record for every CDR3 protein. The sample holds about 310,000 distinct CDR3 sequences, around a sixth seen once. The sample comprised PBMCs. These receptors originate from a human donor in good health (CMV status not recorded). Some clones in this sample may be carry-over from other donors' samples. The CDR3 runs from the conserved cysteine through the conserved F or W. The D gene is left open where the match is weak. The size field is filled for only some rows; it gives once, few, many or a size class.

clone size	D gene	V gene	J gene	CDR3 DNA	CDR3 protein
few	-	TRBV12-3/TRBV12-4	TRBJ1-1	TGTGCCAGCAGTTTCTCGAGAGAGGGAGCTTTCTTT	CASSFSREGAFF
-	-	TRBV4-2	TRBJ2-3	TGTGCCAGCAGCCAAACAGGGATGCGCACAGATACGCAGTATTTT	CASSQTGMRTDTQYF
-	-	TRBV19	TRBJ1-1	TGTGCCAGTAGTTCCAGGGGCGGCGGAACTGAAGCTTTCTTT	CASSSRGGGTEAFF
few	-	TRBV4-1	TRBJ2-1	TGCGCCAGCAGCCCTAGGACAGCCAACAATGAGCAGTTCTTC	CASSPRTANNEQFF
few	-	TRBV7-2	TRBJ2-7	TGTGCCAGCAGCTTAGTGACGGGGCAATACGAGCAGTACTTC	CASSLVTGQYEQYF
once	-	TRBV4-1	TRBJ2-5	TGCGCCAGCAGCCGTTCCGGGACCCCCGTCCGCGAGACCCAGTACTTC	CASSRSGTPVRETQYF
-	-	TRBV5-1	TRBJ2-2	TGCGCCAGCAGCTCCACAGGGTTTCGCGCTGCCGGGGAGCTGTTTTTT	CASSSTGFRAAGELFF
many	TRBD2	TRBV20-1	TRBJ2-1	TGCAGTGCTAGCAGGACTAGCGGGGTCTCCTACAATGAGCAGTTCTTC	CSASRTSGVSYNEQFF
-	-	TRBV20-1	TRBJ1-1	TGCAGTGCTAGGGGCCAGGACGGTGAAGCTTTCTTT	CSARGQDGEAFF
-	-	TRBV6-6	TRBJ1-3	TGTGCCAGCAGTTTAGTAATCGCGGCTGGAAACACCATATATTTT	CASSLVIAAGNTIYF
few	-	TRBV5-1	TRBJ2-1	TGCGCCAGCAGACCTTCAGGGGTTCCCTACAATGAGCAGTTCTTC	CASRPSGVPYNEQFF
many	TRBD1	TRBV6-6	TRBJ2-5	TGTGCCAGCAGTTACTCTACGGGACAGAGACAAGAGACCCAGTACTTC	CASSYSTGQRQETQYF
many	-	TRBV5-4	TRBJ2-7	TGTGCCAGCAGCCCCGATAGGGGTTTCGAGCAGTACTTC	CASSPDRGFEQYF
-	-	TRBV27	TRBJ1-5	TGTGCCAGCAGTCCACAACGCGACAGGTACGGTCAGCCCCAGCATTTT	CASSPQRDRYGQPQHF
many	TRBD1	TRBV29-1	TRBJ1-3	TGCAGCGTTGAAGAAACAGGGGCTGGAAACACCATATATTTT	CSVEETGAGNTIYF
many	-	TRBV28	TRBJ1-1	TGTGCCAGCAGTGCCCCGTGGGGCGGTGGCACTGAAGCTTTCTTT	CASSAPWGGGTEAFF
many	-	TRBV12-3/TRBV12-4	TRBJ2-1	TGTGCCAGCAGTTTAGGTTGGGGCCAGGGGCTCGTTGAGCAGTTCTTC	CASSLGWGQGLVEQFF
-	TRBD2	TRBV12-3/TRBV12-4	TRBJ2-1	TGTGCCAGCAGGGGAAGCGGGGACGAGCAGTTCTTC	CASRGSGDEQFF
once	-	TRBV25-1	TRBJ2-7	TGTGCCAGCAGTGACCAGACTGGGGGTGAGCAGTACTTC	CASSDQTGGEQYF
few	-	TRBV19	TRBJ2-7	TGTGCCAGTAGTATCGCGCTTTTTCCTAGTATGTACGAGCAGTACTTC	CASSIALFPSMYEQYF
-	-	TRBV3-1	TRBJ1-5	TGTGCCAGCAGCCAACAATACAATCAGCCCCAGCATTTT	CASSQQYNQPQHF
many	TRBD1	TRBV4-3	TRBJ1-6	TGCGCCAGCAGCCCCGGACAGGGAGGTTCCCTCCACTTT	CASSPGQGGSLHF
-	-	TRBV28	TRBJ1-2	TGTGCCAGCACTCCTTCTCCCGAGGGGTCCGGCTACACCTTC	CASTPSPEGSGYTF
-	TRBD1	TRBV20-1	TRBJ1-6	TGCAGTGCTAGAGACCTTACGACAGGGGGGTTGGGACCCCTCCACTTT	CSARDLTTGGLGPLHF
-	-	TRBV10-3	TRBJ1-6	TGTGCCATCGGAGATAATTCACCCCTCCACTTT	CAIGDNSPLHF
few	-	TRBV10-3	TRBJ2-5	TGTGCCATCAGCGCCGACCAAGAGACCCAGTACTTC	CAISADQETQYF
many	TRBD1	TRBV7-6	TRBJ2-3	TGTGCCAGCAGCTTAGCAACGTCAGGGGGAAGCACAGATACGCAGTATTTT	CASSLATSGGSTDTQYF
many	-	TRBV28	TRBJ2-4	TGTGCCAGCAGGGGCCACAGGGGAGGCAAAAACATTCAGTACTTC	CASRGHRGGKNIQYF